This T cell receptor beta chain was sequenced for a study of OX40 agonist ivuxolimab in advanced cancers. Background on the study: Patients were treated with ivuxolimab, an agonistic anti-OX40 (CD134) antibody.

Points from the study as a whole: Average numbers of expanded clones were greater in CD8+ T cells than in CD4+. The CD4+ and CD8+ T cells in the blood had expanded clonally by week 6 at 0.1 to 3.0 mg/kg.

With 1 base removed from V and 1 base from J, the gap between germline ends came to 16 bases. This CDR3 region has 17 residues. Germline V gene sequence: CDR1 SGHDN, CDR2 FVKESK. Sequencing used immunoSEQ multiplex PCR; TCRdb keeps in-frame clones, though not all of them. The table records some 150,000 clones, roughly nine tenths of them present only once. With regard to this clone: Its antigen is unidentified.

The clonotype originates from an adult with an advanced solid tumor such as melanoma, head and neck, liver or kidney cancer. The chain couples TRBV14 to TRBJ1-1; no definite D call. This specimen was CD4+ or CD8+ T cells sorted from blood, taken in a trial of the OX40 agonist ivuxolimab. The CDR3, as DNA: TGTGCCAGCAGCCAAGTCCGAGGGAGGATGGGGAACACTGAAGCTTTCTTT. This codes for CASSQVRGRMGNTEAFF.